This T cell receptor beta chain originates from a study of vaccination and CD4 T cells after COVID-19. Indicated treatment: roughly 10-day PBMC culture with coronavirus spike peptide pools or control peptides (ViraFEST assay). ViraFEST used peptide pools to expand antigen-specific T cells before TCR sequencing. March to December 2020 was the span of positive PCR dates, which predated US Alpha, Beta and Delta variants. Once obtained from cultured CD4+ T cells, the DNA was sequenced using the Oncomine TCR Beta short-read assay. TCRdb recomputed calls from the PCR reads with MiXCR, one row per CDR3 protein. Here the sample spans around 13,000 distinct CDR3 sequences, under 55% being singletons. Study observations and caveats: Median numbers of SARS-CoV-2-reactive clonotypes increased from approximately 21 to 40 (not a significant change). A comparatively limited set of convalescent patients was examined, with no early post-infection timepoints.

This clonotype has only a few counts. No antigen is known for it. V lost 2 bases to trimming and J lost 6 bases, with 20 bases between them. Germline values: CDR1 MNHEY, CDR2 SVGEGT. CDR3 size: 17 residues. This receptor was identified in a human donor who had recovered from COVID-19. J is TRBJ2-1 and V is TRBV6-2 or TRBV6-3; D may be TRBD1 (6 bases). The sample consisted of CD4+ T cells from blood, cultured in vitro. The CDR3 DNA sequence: TGTGCCAGCAGTTACGCCGGGGTAGGGACAAGGGCCAATGAGCAGTTCTTC. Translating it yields CASSYAGVGTRANEQFF.